A selection of T cell receptor beta chains follows, all from one sample in a study of CD8+ T cells in alopecia areata. Assay used: immunoSEQ multiplex PCR; TCRdb lists only in-frame clones, some missing. The repertoire includes some 100,000 clones, more than 30% of them detected once, and roughly 3.2% sits in the top ten. The material sequenced was CD4+ T cells sorted from blood. These receptor sequences come from a human donor with alopecia areata. Both conserved end residues are trimmed from each CDR3. Clone size is stated in some rows and not others, as once, few, many or a class when expanded.

>NA|TRBV2
ASRAAVGNYNEQF
>NA|TRBV15
ATSPPPGVADTQY
>NA|TRBV27
ASSFYSHRADTQY
>NA|TRBV29-1
SVDRGGTGELF
>few|TRBV6-4
ASRGNTGELF
>few|TRBV29-1
SVATSGGYT
>NA|TRBV4-3
ASSQAVLDYGYT
>few|TRBV29-1
SAKRQNLQETQY
>NA|TRBV7-6
ASSLGQGAQETQY
>few|TRBV29-1
SVVQILGETQY
>NA|TRBV30
AWRGGYEQY
>NA|TRBV2
ASSDWRGTNNEQF
>NA|TRBV27
ASRKQGSGNTIY
>NA|TRBV7-9
ASSLDDYGYT
>few|TRBV29-1
SVSRQGSTYEQY
>NA|TRBV29-1
SVAPRGMNTEAF
>few|TRBV6-1
ASRDSSSYNEQF
>NA|TRBV30
AWSVPVRLTGELF
>few|TRBV29-1
SGVLRANTEAF
>once|TRBV6-6
ASRGEGYT
>few|TRBV30
AWSLGKEADTQY
>NA|TRBV29-1
SVAVSGNRPDTQY
>NA|TRBV4-1
ASSQGQGVSETQY
>NA|TRBV13
ASSTRTGSTDTQY
>NA|TRBV30
AWSLTRTQY
>once|TRBV30
AWRAAVAGEQF
>few|TRBV14
ASSQEFTGTQY
>few|TRBV30
AWSVDEQY
>NA|TRBV29-1
SVVGGTTDTQY
>NA|TRBV4-1
ASSQGETGSGQPQH
>NA|TRBV27
ASRFGPLTDTQY